The 23 T cell receptor beta chains below all came from one sample that was sequenced in a study of cytomegalovirus exposure and HLA in healthy donors. The protocol was immunoSEQ multiplex PCR, while the TCRdb copy is restricted to in-frame clones and leaves out a portion. The repertoire holds some 160,000 clones, more than 75% seen once, with just under 3% in the top ten. The sample consisted of PBMCs. The receptors were sampled from a man between 18 and 29 years old in good health and CMV-seronegative.

This chain connects TRBV6-5 to TRBJ1-5; 9 bases are shared with TRBD1. V trimming: 5 bases; J trimming: 7 bases; junction bases outside the gene matches: 9. CDR1 is MNHEY, CDR2 SVGAGI, per germline. The CDR3 covers 15 residues. The CDR3 DNA is TGTGCCAGCAGTAACACGGGACAGGGTATGCAGCCCCAGCATTTT. This gives the protein CASSNTGQGMQPQHF.

The chain links TRBV21-1 to TRBJ2-1; the table's D call, TRBD2, was not checked against the DNA. TRBV21-1 is shown as a pseudogene. The CDR3 has 17 residues. CDR3 nucleotide sequence: TGTGCCAGCAGCAGTGGGACTAGCGGGAGCCCCTACAATGAGCAGTTCTTC. It yields the protein CASSSGTSGSPYNEQFF.

V is TRBV10-2 and J is TRBJ1-1, with a weak D call TRBD1 (5 bases). This CDR3 contains 12 residues. Germline CDR1 reads WSHSY; CDR2 reads SAAADI. Trimming took off 6 bases at V and 4 bases at J, with 9 bases between the two ends. CDR3 loop: CASRRGGTEAFF. The DNA of the CDR3 is TGCGCCAGCAGGAGGGGAGGCACTGAAGCTTTCTTT.

The gene calls are TRBV7-8 and TRBJ1-4; TRBD1 might be the D (5 bases). V gave up 7 bases and J gave up 7 bases, with 13 bases separating them. The CDR3 contains 13 residues. Germline CDR1 reads SGHVS; CDR2 reads FQNEAQ. CDR3 in DNA: TGTGCCAGCACGGGGGGGTGGGGTGAAAAACTGTTTTTT. Amino acids: CASTGGWGEKLFF.

The chain has TRBV28 and TRBJ2-1; 14 bases are shared with TRBD2. The CDR3 sequence is 15 residues long. Germline lookup yields CDR1 MDHEN and CDR2 SYDVKM. J gave up 8 bases and V 7 bases, and 7 bases lay outside the gene matches. The CDR3 DNA reads TGTGCCAGCACCCTCAGACTAGCGGGAGGGGATGAGCAGTTCTTC. As protein: CASTLRLAGGDEQFF.

The chain joins TRBV6-4 to TRBJ2-4, with 9 positions matching TRBD1. Losses at the gene ends were 3 bases for V and 6 bases for J; bases not matched to a gene: 12. The CDR3 is 17 residues long. The germline CDR1 and CDR2 sequences are MRHNA and SNTAGT. CDR3 region: CASSEQPGQGIGNIQYF. The CDR3, as DNA: TGTGCCAGCAGTGAACAACCGGGACAGGGTATCGGAAACATTCAGTACTTC.

The sample holds one count of this clone. This chain uses TRBV27 with TRBJ1-1, with D unresolved. V dropped 2 bases and J dropped 1 base, with 5 bases sitting between them. The CDR3 consists of 13 residues. From germline, CDR1 is MNHEY and CDR2 SMNVEV (reference sequence). The CDR3: CASSLEQNTEAFF. For the CDR3, the DNA is TGTGCCAGCAGTTTAGAGCAGAACACTGAAGCTTTCTTT.

The chain combines TRBV4-3 with TRBJ2-7, with TRBD2 matching 10 bases. Losses at the gene ends were 0 bases for V and 2 bases for J; bases not matched to a gene: 13. CDR3 length: 19 amino acids. CDR1 and CDR2 from the germline V gene are LGHNA and YSLEER. Here the CDR3 reads CASSQEGIRSGTSAYEQYF. CDR3 bases: TGCGCCAGCAGCCAAGAAGGTATACGTTCGGGGACTAGCGCCTACGAGCAGTACTTC.

The V and J genes are TRBV30 and TRBJ2-5; TRBD2 might be the D (5 bases). Trimming left V 1 base short and J 0 bases short, with 9 bases between. Germline V gives CDR1 GTSNPN, CDR2 SVGIG (reference sequence). The CDR3 covers 14 residues. The CDR3 spells CAWSAGWYQETQYF. The DNA for the CDR3 is TGTGCCTGGAGTGCGGGATGGTACCAAGAGACCCAGTACTTC.

The chain couples TRBV27 to TRBJ1-1; TRBD1 agrees at 7 bases. CDR3 size: 15 residues. After removal of 5 bases from V and 1 base from J, the junction contained 7 bases not matched to a gene. Germline-derived CDR1 and CDR2 are MNHEY and SMNVEV (reference sequence). The CDR3 nucleotides are TGTGCCAGCAGTCCTACCCGACAGGGGAACACTGAAGCTTTCTTT. Amino acids: CASSPTRQGNTEAFF.

Only a few counts were recorded for this clone. The rearrangement joins TRBV6-6 to TRBJ2-7; 9 nucleotides match TRBD2. The germline gives CDR1 MNHNY, CDR2 SVGAGI (reference sequence). The CDR3 extends over 14 amino acids. After removal of 5 bases from V and 1 base from J, the junction contained 3 bases not matched to a gene. CDR3 residues: CASSRLADSYEQYF. The CDR3 nucleotides read TGTGCCAGCAGTCGACTAGCGGATTCCTACGAGCAGTACTTC.

The chain links TRBV7-2 to TRBJ2-3; maybe TRBD2 (6 bases). Trimming removed 6 bases from V and 4 bases from J, with 20 bases in between. This CDR3 is 16 amino acids long. CDR1 is SGHTA and CDR2 is FQGNSA in the germline V gene. CDR3 bases: TGTGCCAGCAGACCAACAGGTCCGGGGGATCCAGATACGCAGTATTTT. Protein sequence: CASRPTGPGDPDTQYF.

The rearrangement joins TRBV28 to TRBJ1-2, with 7 bases aligning to TRBD1. The J segment lost 3 bases and the V segment lost 5 bases, leaving 6 bases of the junction unmatched. The CDR3 consists of 14 residues. Looked up from germline, CDR1 is MDHEN and CDR2 is SYDVKM. The CDR3 sequence: CASSPGQLDYGYTF. The CDR3 DNA reads TGTGCCAGCAGTCCGGGACAGTTAGACTATGGCTACACCTTC.

This sequence joins TRBV10-3 and TRBJ1-3, with no clear D. Germline values: CDR1 ENHRY, CDR2 SYGVKD. The CDR3 length is 16 residues. The V end was cut by 0 bases, the J end by 0 bases, with 9 bases between. As DNA, the CDR3 is TGTGCCATCAGTGAGTCGACGAGGAGCTCTGGAAACACCATATATTTT. Amino acids: CAISESTRSSGNTIYF.

The rearrangement links TRBV27 to TRBJ2-4; 8 nucleotides agree with TRBD2. CDR1 and CDR2 (germline): MNHEY, SMNVEV (reference sequence). Trimming at V came to 6 bases and at J to 0 bases, leaving 4 bases not matched to a gene. This CDR3 has 15 residues. CDR3 DNA sequence: TGTGCCAGCAGCCCGGGGGGGCTAGCCAAAAACATTCAGTACTTC. It codes for CASSPGGLAKNIQYF.

This sequence joins TRBV21-1 and TRBJ1-4; the table's D call, TRBD1, was not checked against the DNA. TRBV21-1 is an annotated pseudogene. This CDR3 contains 17 residues. The CDR3 DNA reads as TGTGCCAGCAGCAACCCTTCTAACAGAGCAACTAATGAAAAACTGTTTTTT. This translates into CASSNPSNRATNEKLFF.

The chain uses TRBV28 and TRBJ2-1; TRBD1 might be the D (5 bases). This CDR3 spans 15 amino acids. V was shortened by 2 bases and J by 5 bases, with 13 bases between the two germline ends. The germline V gene has CDR1 MDHEN and CDR2 SYDVKM. CDR3 region: CASSLRGLRNNEQFF. The CDR3 bases are TGTGCCAGCAGTTTAAGGGGTCTTCGAAACAATGAGCAGTTCTTC.

The rearrangement links TRBV27 to TRBJ1-1; unclear D gene. The CDR3 extends over 13 amino acids. The V gene lost 4 bases and the J gene lost 8 bases, with 14 bases spanning the gap. CDR1 and CDR2 from the germline V gene are MNHEY and SMNVEV (reference sequence). The CDR3 here is CASSSYSPGEAFF. CDR3 bases: TGTGCCAGCAGTTCTTACTCCCCGGGGGAAGCTTTCTTT.

To note about this clone: One end of the junction fails to match germline, which may point to a read error. This chain joins TRBV7-7 and TRBJ2-3; 8 positions agree with TRBD2. CDR1 and CDR2 from the germline V gene are SSHAT and FNYEAQ (reference sequence). The CDR3 is 16 residues long. CDR3 region: CASSLARAGVPDTQYF. The CDR3 bases are TGTGCTAGCAGCTTAGCTAGAGCGGGAGTGCCAGATACGCAGTATTTT.

With regard to this clone: One junction end disagrees with the germline gene, perhaps due to a read error. The CDR3 bases are TGCGCCAGCAGCTTCACTAGCGGGAGCTCCTATGAGCAGTACTTC. Encoded protein: CASSFTSGSSYEQYF. The chain has TRBV5-1 and TRBJ2-7; 11 bases fit TRBD2. The CDR3 consists of 15 residues. CDR1 is SGHRS and CDR2 is YFSETQ in the germline V gene.

The V and J genes are TRBV5-1 and TRBJ1-4; D perhaps matches TRBD1 (5 bases). The CDR3 loop spans 15 amino acids. V was clipped by 3 bases and J by 4 bases, with 13 bases between them. Germline V lookup: CDR1 SGHRS, CDR2 YFSETQ. The CDR3 DNA reads TGCGCCAGCAGCTCTATTGGGGACTATAATGAAAAACTGTTTTTT. Encoded protein: CASSSIGDYNEKLFF.

V and J are TRBV21-1 and TRBJ1-2; no check of the table's D call, TRBD1, against the DNA was made. TRBV21-1 is a listed pseudogene. The CDR3 is 13 amino acids. CDR3 residues: CASSNRGNYGYTF. CDR3 sequence (DNA): TGTGCCAGCAGTAACAGGGGAAACTATGGCTACACCTTC.

This clone was recorded only once. This chain links TRBV7-6 with TRBJ2-2; D uncertain. This CDR3 region has 14 residues. The V end lost 4 bases, the J end lost 7 bases, and 13 bases lay between the germline ends. From germline, CDR1 is SGHVS and CDR2 FNYEAQ. The CDR3 loop is CASSSVLAFGELFF. The DNA of the CDR3 is TGTGCCAGCAGCTCCGTCCTGGCCTTCGGGGAGCTGTTTTTT.